One T cell receptor beta chain is described in this entry. This clone may be a read error of a much larger clone one base away. The missing conserved phenylalanine or tryptophan at the end of this CDR3 makes a read error likely. Authors' methods: ImmunoSEQ only sent back junction sequences with no quality scores, so filtering was done differently. Using immunoSEQ multiplex PCR, the repertoire was profiled, and TCRdb retains in-frame clones only, with some absent. That table gives V, J and clone size, and the DNA gave D and trimming. This table holds 500,000 to 650,000 clones, roughly 72% found once. The CDR3 is made up of 15 amino acids. V gave up 1 base and J gave up 4 bases, with 11 bases separating them. Germline loops: CDR1 SGHAT, CDR2 FQNNGV. The data were obtained in a study of shared clonotypes between healthy human individuals.

The clonotype comes from a middle-aged woman in good health. Some clones in this sample may be carry-over from other donors' samples. V and J are TRBV11-2 and TRBJ1-3; no clear D gene. The sequenced sample consisted of PBMCs. In nucleotides, the CDR3 is TGTGCCAGCAGCTTAGCCGGGGATCTCGGAAACACCATATATCTT. This sequence encodes CASSLAGDLGNTIYL.